This is a list of T cell receptor beta chains from one sample in a study of T cell responses to AZD1222 COVID-19 vaccine. The data were produced by immunoSEQ multiplex PCR, yet TCRdb's version contains in-frame clones alone and is incomplete. The sample includes 90,000 to 150,000 clones, roughly 88% seen only once; the top ten take under 4.5%. The sample was peripheral blood, taken on day 0 of AZD1222 vaccination. These receptors came from an adult in good health. The CDR3 runs from the conserved cysteine through the conserved F or W. A D gene is named only where the DNA matches it firmly. Clone size, where shown, is once, few, many, or a class for clones that have expanded.

TRBJ2-5	TRBV7-6	TRBD2	.	CASSLGLAGVNQETQYF	TGTGCCAGCAGCTTAGGCCTAGCGGGAGTAAACCAAGAGACCCAGTACTTC
TRBJ1-5	TRBV7-9	.	few	CASSFSATDYSNQPQHF	TGTGCCAGCAGCTTCTCCGCGACGGACTATAGCAATCAGCCCCAGCATTTT
TRBJ1-2	TRBV7-9	.	.	CASSPTGWYGYTF	TGTGCCAGCAGCCCGACAGGATGGTATGGCTACACCTTC
TRBJ2-5	TRBV7-5	.	.	CARSPKETQYF	TGTGCCAGAAGCCCAAAAGAGACCCAGTACTTC
TRBJ2-2	TRBV10-3	.	.	CAISGPNREGMIGELFF	TGTGCCATCAGTGGCCCTAACAGGGAGGGGATGATCGGGGAGCTGTTTTTT
TRBJ2-7	TRBV12-5	.	.	CASSPRSQSSYEQYF	TGTGCTAGTTCCCCTCGGTCACAGAGCTCCTACGAGCAGTACTTC
TRBJ2-1	TRBV27	TRBD2	.	CASSPGWGLAKNEQFF	TGTGCCAGCAGTCCCGGTTGGGGACTAGCAAAAAATGAGCAGTTCTTC
TRBJ2-1	TRBV6-5	TRBD2	.	CASTRLSGGYNEQFF	TGTGCCAGCACTCGACTTAGCGGGGGATACAATGAGCAGTTCTTC
TRBJ2-7	TRBV5-5	TRBD1	.	CASSLYGTGGYDEQYF	TGTGCCAGCAGCTTGTACGGGACAGGGGGTTATGACGAGCAGTACTTC
TRBJ2-2	TRBV5-4	TRBD2	.	CASSFPSGTGGELFF	TGTGCCAGCAGCTTTCCTAGCGGGACCGGGGGGGAGCTGTTTTTT
TRBJ2-5	TRBV12-5	.	few	CASEGVFRETQYF	TGTGCTAGTGAGGGAGTCTTTCGGGAGACCCAGTACTTC
TRBJ2-2	TRBV6-5	TRBD1	.	CARRPGTGYTGELFF	TGTGCCAGACGTCCGGGGACAGGGTACACCGGGGAGCTGTTTTTT
TRBJ1-1	TRBV7-6	.	.	CASREGRGLNTEAFF	TGTGCCAGCAGGGAGGGTCGGGGATTGAACACTGAAGCTTTCTTT
TRBJ1-1	TRBV5-1	TRBD1	.	CASSWTTGGTEAFF	TGCGCCAGCAGCTGGACCACAGGGGGCACTGAAGCTTTCTTT
TRBJ2-1	TRBV18	.	once	CASSGNEQFF	TGTGCCAGCTCAGGGAATGAGCAGTTCTTC
TRBJ1-2	TRBV11-1	.	.	CASSFRMGNGYTF	TGTGCCAGCAGCTTTAGGATGGGGAATGGCTACACCTTC
TRBJ1-1	TRBV6-5	TRBD1	.	CASRPGQGNTEAFF	TGTGCCAGCAGACCTGGACAGGGGAACACTGAAGCTTTCTTT
TRBJ2-7	TRBV7-9	TRBD1	medium-sized	CASSPRQDRATYEQYF	TGTGCCAGCAGCCCCAGACAGGACAGGGCCACCTACGAGCAGTACTTC
TRBJ1-2	TRBV9	.	.	CASSPGTDTYGYTF	TGTGCCAGCAGCCCCGGGACGGACACCTATGGCTACACCTTC
TRBJ2-5	TRBV4-2	.	.	CASSQGKQETQYF	TGTGCCAGCAGCCAAGGGAAGCAAGAGACCCAGTACTTC
TRBJ1-1	TRBV5-8	TRBD1	many	CASSLELRGLITEAFF	TGTGCCAGCAGCTTGGAGCTCAGGGGGCTCATCACTGAAGCTTTCTTT
TRBJ1-4	TRBV4-3	.	once	CASSQVFGVDISVEKLFF	TGCGCCAGCAGCCAAGTTTTTGGCGTTGACATTTCCGTGGAAAAACTGTTTTTT
TRBJ2-2	TRBV11-2	TRBD1	.	CASTQQARGTNTGELFF	TGTGCCAGCACTCAACAAGCCAGGGGGACGAACACCGGGGAGCTGTTTTTT
TRBJ2-1	TRBV7-3	.	.	CASSLGSARGVWNEQFF	TGTGCCAGCAGCTTAGGTTCAGCGAGAGGTGTGTGGAATGAGCAGTTCTTC
TRBJ1-5	TRBV6-2/TRBV6-3	.	.	CASSNPGAQPQHF	TGTGCCAGCAGCAACCCCGGGGCTCAGCCCCAGCATTTT
TRBJ1-1	TRBV7-2	.	.	CASSPPTLQGLNTEAFF	TGTGCCAGCAGTCCTCCCACACTCCAGGGATTGAACACTGAAGCTTTCTTT
TRBJ1-5	TRBV2	.	.	CASEGFGNQPQHF	TGTGCCAGCGAGGGTTTTGGCAATCAGCCCCAGCATTTT
TRBJ2-7	TRBV7-3	.	.	CASSLAGGSTYEQYF	TGTGCCAGCAGCTTAGCCGGGGGCTCGACCTACGAGCAGTACTTC
TRBJ1-5	TRBV12-5	TRBD1	.	CASGPVDRDSQPQHF	TGTGCTAGTGGCCCCGTCGACAGGGATAGTCAGCCCCAGCATTTT
TRBJ1-1	TRBV5-6	.	few	CASSLRRATEAFF	TGTGCCAGCAGCTTACGAAGAGCAACTGAAGCTTTCTTT
TRBJ2-3	TRBV5-1	.	once	CASSLYLTDTQYF	TGCGCCAGCAGCTTGTACCTCACAGATACGCAGTATTTT